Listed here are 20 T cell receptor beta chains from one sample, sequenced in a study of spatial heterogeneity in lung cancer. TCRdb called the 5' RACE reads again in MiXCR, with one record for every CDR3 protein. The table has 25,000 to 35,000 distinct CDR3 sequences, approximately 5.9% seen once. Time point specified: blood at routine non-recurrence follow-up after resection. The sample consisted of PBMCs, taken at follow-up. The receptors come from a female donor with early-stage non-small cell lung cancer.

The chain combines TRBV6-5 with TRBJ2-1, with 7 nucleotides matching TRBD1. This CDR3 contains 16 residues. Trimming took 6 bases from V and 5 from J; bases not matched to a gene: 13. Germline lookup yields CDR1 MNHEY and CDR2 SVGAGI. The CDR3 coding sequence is TGTGCCAGCAGCCTCCGGGACAGAATGCCCAACAATGAGCAGTTCTTC. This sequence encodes CASSLRDRMPNNEQFF.

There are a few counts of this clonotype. For the CDR3, the DNA is TGCGCCAGCAGCCAAGATGGGAATGCAGGTTACAATGAGCAGTTCTTC. Its translation is CASSQDGNAGYNEQFF. This rearrangement joins TRBV4-3 to TRBJ2-1; unclear D gene. The CDR3 runs to 16 residues. Trimming stripped 0 bases from V and 4 bases from J, with 13 bases between. CDR1 is LGHNA, CDR2 YSLEER, per germline.

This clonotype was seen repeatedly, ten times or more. The CDR3 spells CASSPKDSSYNEQFF. DNA for the CDR3: TGTGCCAGCTCACCGAAGGATAGCTCCTACAATGAGCAGTTCTTC. The chain is built from TRBV18 and TRBJ2-1; D unclear. The CDR3 is 15 residues long. Trimming cost V 3 bases and J 0 bases, with 9 bases left between them. From germline, CDR1 is KGHSH and CDR2 LQKENI. The full variable domain, completed using reference TRBV18 and TRBJ2-1, is NAGVMQNPRHLVRRRGQEARLRCSPMKGHSHVYWYRQLPEEGLKFMVYLQKENIIDESGMPKERFSAEFPKEGPSILRIQQVVRGDSAAYFCASSPKDSSYNEQFFGPGTRLTVL.

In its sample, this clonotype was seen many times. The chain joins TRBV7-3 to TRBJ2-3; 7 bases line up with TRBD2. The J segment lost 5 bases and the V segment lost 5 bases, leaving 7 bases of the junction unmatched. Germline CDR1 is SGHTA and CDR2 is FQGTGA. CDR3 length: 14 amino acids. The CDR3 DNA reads TGTGCCAGCAGCCACGGACTAGAGGGAGATACGCAGTATTTT. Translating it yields CASSHGLEGDTQYF. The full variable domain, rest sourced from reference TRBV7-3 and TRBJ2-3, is GAGVSQTPSNKVTEKGKYVELRCDPISGHTALYWYRQSLGQGPEFLIYFQGTGAADDSGLPNDRFFAVRPEGSVSTLKIQRTERGDSAVYLCASSHGLEGDTQYFGPGTRLTVL.

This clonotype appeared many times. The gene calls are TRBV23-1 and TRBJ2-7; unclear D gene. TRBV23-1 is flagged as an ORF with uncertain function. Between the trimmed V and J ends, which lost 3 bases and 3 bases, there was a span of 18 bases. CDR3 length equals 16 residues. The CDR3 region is CASSHLRAQQYYEQYF. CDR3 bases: TGCGCCAGCAGTCATCTTAGGGCGCAACAGTACTACGAGCAGTACTTC.

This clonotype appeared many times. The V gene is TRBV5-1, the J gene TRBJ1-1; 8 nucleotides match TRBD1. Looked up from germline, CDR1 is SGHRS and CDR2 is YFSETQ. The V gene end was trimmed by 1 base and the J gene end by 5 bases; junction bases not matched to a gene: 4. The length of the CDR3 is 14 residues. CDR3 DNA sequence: TGCGCCAGCAGCTTGCAAACAGGGGGGACTGAAGCTTTCTTT. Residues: CASSLQTGGTEAFF.

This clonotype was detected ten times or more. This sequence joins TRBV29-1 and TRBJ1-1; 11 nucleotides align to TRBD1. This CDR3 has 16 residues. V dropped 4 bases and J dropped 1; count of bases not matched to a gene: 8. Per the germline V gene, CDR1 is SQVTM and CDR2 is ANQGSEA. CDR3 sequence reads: CSVGRTGGVGNTEAFF. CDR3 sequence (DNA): TGCAGCGTTGGCAGGACAGGGGGCGTTGGGAACACTGAAGCTTTCTTT. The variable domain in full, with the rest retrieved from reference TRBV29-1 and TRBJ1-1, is SAVISQKPSRDICQRGTSLTIQCQVDSQVTMMFWYRQQPGQSLTLIATANQGSEATYESGFVIDKFPISRPNLTFSTLTVSNMSPEDSSIYLCSVGRTGGVGNTEAFFGQGTRLTVV.

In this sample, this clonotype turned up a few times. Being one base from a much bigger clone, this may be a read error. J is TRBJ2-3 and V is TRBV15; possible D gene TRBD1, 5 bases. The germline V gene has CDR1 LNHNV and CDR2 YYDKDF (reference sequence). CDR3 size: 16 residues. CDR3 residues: CVTSRDLGASTDTQYF. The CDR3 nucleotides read TGTGTCACCAGCAGAGATCTAGGGGCGAGCACAGATACGCAGTATTTT. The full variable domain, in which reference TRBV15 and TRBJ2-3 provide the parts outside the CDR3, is DAMVIQNPRYQVTQFGKPVTLSCSQTLNHNVMYWYQQKSSQAPKLLFHYYDKDFNNEADTPDNFQSRRPNTSFCFLDIRSPGLGDTAMYLCVTSRDLGASTDTQYFGPGTRLTVL.

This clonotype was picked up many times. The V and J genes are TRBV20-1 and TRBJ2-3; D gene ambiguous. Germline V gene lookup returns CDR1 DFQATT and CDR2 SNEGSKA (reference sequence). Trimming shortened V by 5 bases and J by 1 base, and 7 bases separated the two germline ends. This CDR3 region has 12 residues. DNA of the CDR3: TGCAGTGCTGCCGGAGGCACAGATACGCAGTATTTT. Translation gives CSAAGGTDTQYF.

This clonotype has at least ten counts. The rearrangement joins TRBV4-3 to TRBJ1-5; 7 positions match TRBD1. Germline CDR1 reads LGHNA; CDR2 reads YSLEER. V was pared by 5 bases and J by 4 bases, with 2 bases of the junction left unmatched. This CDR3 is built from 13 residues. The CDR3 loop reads CASSMGQNQPQHF. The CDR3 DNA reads TGCGCCAGCAGCATGGGACAGAATCAGCCCCAGCATTTT.

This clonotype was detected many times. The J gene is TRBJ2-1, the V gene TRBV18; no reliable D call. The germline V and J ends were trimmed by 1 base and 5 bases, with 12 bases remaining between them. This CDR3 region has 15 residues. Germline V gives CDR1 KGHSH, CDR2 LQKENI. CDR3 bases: TGTGCCAGCTCACCACGGCTAGAGGTCAACAATGAGCAGTTCTTC. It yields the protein CASSPRLEVNNEQFF.

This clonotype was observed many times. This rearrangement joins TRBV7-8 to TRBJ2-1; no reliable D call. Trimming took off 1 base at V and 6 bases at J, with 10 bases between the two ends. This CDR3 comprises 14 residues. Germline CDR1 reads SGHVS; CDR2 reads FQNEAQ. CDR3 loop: CASSLVLPPNEQFF. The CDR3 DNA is TGTGCCAGCAGCTTAGTTTTGCCTCCCAATGAGCAGTTCTTC.

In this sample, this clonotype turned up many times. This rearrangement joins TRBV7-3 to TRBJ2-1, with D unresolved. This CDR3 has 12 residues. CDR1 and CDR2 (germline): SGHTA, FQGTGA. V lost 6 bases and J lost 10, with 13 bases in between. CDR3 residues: CASSSTPSEQFF. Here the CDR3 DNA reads TGTGCCAGCAGTTCGACACCATCCGAGCAGTTCTTC.

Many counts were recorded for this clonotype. CDR3 sequence (DNA): TGTGCCAGCAGTAGGGAGCAAGGGGCAGGGCGATCCTCCTCTAACTATGGCTACACCTTC. Translating gives CASSREQGAGRSSSNYGYTF. The chain couples TRBV6-5 to TRBJ1-2; tentatively, D is TRBD1 (5 bases). The V gene's germline CDR1 is MNHEY and CDR2 SVGAGI. V lost 5 bases, J lost 0 bases, and 28 bases lay in between. This CDR3 has 20 amino acids.

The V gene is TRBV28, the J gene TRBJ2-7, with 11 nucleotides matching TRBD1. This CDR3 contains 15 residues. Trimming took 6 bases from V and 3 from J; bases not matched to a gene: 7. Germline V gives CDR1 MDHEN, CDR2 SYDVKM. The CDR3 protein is CASSLQGQGDYEQYF. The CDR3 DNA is TGTGCCAGCAGCCTCCAGGGACAGGGGGACTACGAGCAGTACTTC.

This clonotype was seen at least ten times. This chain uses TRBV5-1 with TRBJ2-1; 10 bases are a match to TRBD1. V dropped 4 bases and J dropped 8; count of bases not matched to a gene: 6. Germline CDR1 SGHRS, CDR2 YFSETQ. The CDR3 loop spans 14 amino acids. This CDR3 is CASSQGQGTDEQFF. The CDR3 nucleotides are TGCGCCAGCAGCCAGGGACAGGGGACGGATGAGCAGTTCTTC.

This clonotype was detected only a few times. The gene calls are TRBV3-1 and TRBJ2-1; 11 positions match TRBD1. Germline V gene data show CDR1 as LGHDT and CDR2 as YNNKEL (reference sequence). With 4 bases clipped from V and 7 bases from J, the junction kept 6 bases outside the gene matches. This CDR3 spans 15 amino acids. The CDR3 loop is CASSLGQGAVNEQFF. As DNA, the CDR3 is TGTGCCAGCAGCCTCGGACAGGGGGCTGTAAATGAGCAGTTCTTC.

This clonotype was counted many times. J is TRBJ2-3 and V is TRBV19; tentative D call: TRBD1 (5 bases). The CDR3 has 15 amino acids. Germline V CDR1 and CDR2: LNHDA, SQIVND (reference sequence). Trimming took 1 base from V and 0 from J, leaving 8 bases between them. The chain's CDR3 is CASSIGQPSTDTQYF. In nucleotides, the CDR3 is TGTGCCAGTAGTATAGGACAGCCCAGCACAGATACGCAGTATTTT. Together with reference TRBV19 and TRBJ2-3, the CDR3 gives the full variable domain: DGGITQSPKYLFRKEGQNVTLSCEQNLNHDAMYWYRQDPGQGLRLIYYSQIVNDFQKGDIAEGYSVSREKKESFPLTVTSAQKNPTAFYLCASSIGQPSTDTQYFGPGTRLTVL.

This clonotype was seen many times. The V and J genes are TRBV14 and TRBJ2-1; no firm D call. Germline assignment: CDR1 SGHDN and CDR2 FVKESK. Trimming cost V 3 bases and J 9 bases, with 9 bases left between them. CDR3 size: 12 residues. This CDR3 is CASSHQASEQFF. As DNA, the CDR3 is TGTGCCAGCAGCCACCAAGCTAGTGAGCAGTTCTTC.

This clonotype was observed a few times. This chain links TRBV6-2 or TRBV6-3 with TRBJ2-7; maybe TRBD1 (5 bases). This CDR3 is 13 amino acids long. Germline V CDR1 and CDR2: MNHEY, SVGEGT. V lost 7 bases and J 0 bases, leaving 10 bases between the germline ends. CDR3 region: CASTGKNSYEQYV. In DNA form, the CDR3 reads TGTGCCAGCACAGGGAAGAACTCCTACGAGCAGTACGTC.